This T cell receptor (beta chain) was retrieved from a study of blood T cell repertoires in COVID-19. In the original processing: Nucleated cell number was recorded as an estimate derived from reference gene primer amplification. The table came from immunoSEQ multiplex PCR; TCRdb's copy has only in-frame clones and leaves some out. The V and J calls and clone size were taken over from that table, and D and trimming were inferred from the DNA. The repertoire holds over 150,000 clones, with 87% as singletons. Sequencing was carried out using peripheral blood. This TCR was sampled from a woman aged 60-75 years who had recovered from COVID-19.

As DNA, the CDR3 is TGTGCCAGCAGCCAGGGCCTTTTGATTGCCCGGAGCACAGATACGCAGTATTTT. It is translated as CASSQGLLIARSTDTQYF. The J gene is TRBJ2-3, the V gene TRBV14; D is ambiguous. This CDR3 spans 18 amino acids. Germline V gives CDR1 SGHDN, CDR2 FVKESK. The V end was cut by 3 bases, the J end by 0 bases, with 19 bases between.